The 18 T cell receptor beta chains below were found in one sample sequenced in a study of control samples from healthy donors and cancer patients. The assay was immunoSEQ multiplex PCR, and TCRdb's table has in-frame clones only and misses some. Of roughly 120,000 clones in the sample, 93% were seen once. The sample was blood. These receptors were collected from a man between 25 and 39 years old in good health.

The chain joins TRBV7-9 to TRBJ2-3; TRBD2 matches at 12 bases. The CDR3 has 16 residues. J was trimmed by 4 bases and V by 5 bases; bases with no gene match: 7. Per germline, CDR1 SEHNR and CDR2 FQNEAQ (reference sequence). CDR3 loop: CASSNRTSGAADTQYF. DNA for the CDR3: TGTGCCAGCAGCAACAGGACTAGCGGGGCGGCAGATACGCAGTATTTT.

The chain combines TRBV7-3 with TRBJ2-5; 9 bases line up with TRBD1. The CDR3 has 14 amino acids. J was trimmed by 5 bases and V by 5 bases; bases with no gene match: 6. CDR1 and CDR2 (germline): SGHTA, FQGTGA. CDR3 protein: CASSPDRGRETQYF. CDR3 bases: TGTGCCAGCAGCCCGGACAGGGGAAGGGAGACCCAGTACTTC.

This chain connects TRBV4-1 to TRBJ2-3, with D unresolved. This CDR3 is built from 13 residues. Trimming left V 0 bases short and J 4 bases short, with 5 bases between. Germline CDR1 is MGHRA and CDR2 is YSYEKL. CDR3 amino acids: CASSQDRPDTQYF. The CDR3 DNA reads as TGCGCCAGCAGCCAAGATCGTCCAGATACGCAGTATTTT.

The chain carries TRBV7-2 and TRBJ2-3; D is tentatively TRBD1 or TRBD2 (5 bases each). CDR3 length: 15 amino acids. CDR1 SGHTA and CDR2 FQGNSA come from the germline V gene. V shed 5 bases and J shed 0 bases, with 12 bases lying between them. In DNA, the CDR3 is TGTGCCAGCAGCCCCACGGGGCATAGCACAGATACGCAGTATTTT. It is translated as CASSPTGHSTDTQYF. The entire variable domain, with the rest obtained from reference TRBV7-2 and TRBJ2-3, is as follows: GAGVSQSPSNKVTEKGKDVELRCDPISGHTALYWYRQSLGQGLEFLIYFQGNSAPDKSGLPSDRFSAERTGGSVSTLTIQRTQQEDSAVYLCASSPTGHSTDTQYFGPGTRLTVL.

V and J are TRBV4-1 and TRBJ2-7, with 8 bases identical to TRBD1. Germline CDR1 MGHRA, CDR2 YSYEKL. The CDR3 length is 13 residues. V lost 2 bases, J lost 5 bases, and 2 bases stayed unmatched. The CDR3 spells CASSQLRGHEQYV. CDR3 sequence (DNA): TGCGCCAGCAGCCAACTCAGGGGGCACGAGCAGTACGTC.

The CDR3, as DNA: TGTGCCACCTATAGTACAGCAACCTACGAGCAGTACTTC. Encoded protein: CATYSTATYEQYF. The rearrangement links TRBV6-5 to TRBJ2-7; D is undetermined. V was cut by 10 bases and J by 2 bases, with 15 bases left in between. This CDR3 spans 13 amino acids. CDR1 and CDR2 from the germline V gene are MNHEY and SVGAGI.

V and J are TRBV4-1 and TRBJ1-1, with TRBD1 identical over 7 bases. V lost 6 bases and J lost 2; bases outside the gene matches: 15. Germline CDR1 and CDR2: MGHRA and YSYEKL. The CDR3 has 17 amino acids. For the CDR3, the DNA is TGCGCCAGCAGACACAATATACGACAGGGAGTAAACACTGAAGCTTTCTTT. Protein: CASRHNIRQGVNTEAFF.

This sequence joins TRBV27 and TRBJ1-5, with TRBD1 identical over 8 bases. Germline assignment: CDR1 MNHEY and CDR2 SMNVEV (reference sequence). V trimming: 8 bases; J trimming: 0 bases; junction bases outside the gene matches: 12. This CDR3 has 17 residues. The CDR3 is CASGPGQAPYSNQPQHF. The DNA for the CDR3 is TGTGCCAGCGGACCGGGACAGGCGCCTTATAGCAATCAGCCCCAGCATTTT.

The rearrangement links TRBV12-3 or TRBV12-4 to TRBJ1-2; a weak D match, TRBD1 (5 bases). The CDR3 has 13 residues. The germline V and J ends were trimmed by 3 bases and 7 bases, with 12 bases remaining between them. In DNA, the CDR3 is TGTGCCAGCAGTTTTGGGGGGTGGGGTGGCTACACCTTC. Amino acids: CASSFGGWGGYTF.

The chain uses TRBV4-2 and TRBJ2-5; D might be TRBD2 (5 bases). The ends were cut back, 3 bases at V and 3 bases at J, with 14 bases in the middle. Germline lookup yields CDR1 LGHNA and CDR2 YNFKEQ. The CDR3 extends over 15 amino acids. This CDR3 reads CASSHILELKETQYF. DNA of the CDR3: TGTGCCAGCAGCCACATACTAGAGCTTAAAGAGACCCAGTACTTC.

This chain joins TRBV28 and TRBJ2-7; D could derive from TRBD1 or TRBD2 (5 bases each). CDR1 and CDR2 from the germline V gene are MDHEN and SYDVKM. The CDR3 extends over 15 amino acids. V was pared by 3 bases and J by 2 bases, with 14 bases between. The CDR3 spells CASSFPSRGTYEQYF. DNA for the CDR3: TGTGCCAGCAGTTTCCCTTCGAGGGGAACCTACGAGCAGTACTTC.

The rearrangement links TRBV30 to TRBJ1-1; the match to TRBD1 covers 7 bases. Trimming removed 2 bases from V and 4 bases from J; junction bases left unmatched: 1. The CDR3 is 12 residues long. Germline V gene lookup returns CDR1 GTSNPN and CDR2 SVGIG (reference sequence). CDR3 sequence reads: CAWSPGGTEAFF. The CDR3 nucleotides read TGTGCCTGGAGTCCAGGGGGCACTGAAGCTTTCTTT. Looking up the rest from reference TRBV30 and TRBJ1-1 gives the full variable domain: SQTIHQWPATLVQPVGSPLSLECTVEGTSNPNLYWYRQAAGRGLQLLFYSVGIGQISSEVPQNLSASRPQDRQFILSSKKLLLSDSGFYLCAWSPGGTEAFFGQGTRLTVV.

The J gene is TRBJ1-5, the V gene TRBV7-8, with D perhaps matching TRBD1 (5 bases). The CDR3 spans 16 residues. V lost 5 bases and J 6 bases, leaving 20 bases between the germline ends. Germline loops: CDR1 SGHVS, CDR2 FQNEAQ. The CDR3 DNA reads TGTGCCAGCAGCCTGACCTCCCGCAGGGAAGGTCAGCCCCAGCATTTT. Its protein is CASSLTSRREGQPQHF. The whole variable domain, filled in from reference TRBV7-8 and TRBJ1-5, reads GAGVSQSPRYKVAKRGQDVALRCDPISGHVSLFWYQQALGQGPEFLTYFQNEAQLDKSGLPSDRFFAERPEGSVSTLKIQRTQQEDSAVYLCASSLTSRREGQPQHFGDGTRLSIL.

In this sample, this clone turned up once. The rearrangement uses TRBV7-2 and TRBJ1-2; D possibly corresponds to TRBD1 (6 bases). V was clipped by 7 bases and J by 2 bases, with 11 bases between them. The CDR3 consists of 13 residues. From germline, CDR1 is SGHTA and CDR2 FQGNSA. For the CDR3, the DNA is TGTGCCAGCACCCCCGGGACAAACTATGGCTACACCTTC. Its protein product is CASTPGTNYGYTF.

This clone was observed a single time. This chain connects TRBV19 to TRBJ1-5, with D perhaps TRBD1 (6 bases). V was cut by 4 bases and J by 2 bases, with 9 bases left in between. Germline V lookup: CDR1 LNHDA, CDR2 SQIVND (reference sequence). CDR3 length: 14 residues. CDR3 region: CASSKQGGNQPQHF. The CDR3 DNA reads TGTGCCAGTAGTAAACAGGGTGGCAATCAGCCCCAGCATTTT.

The chain carries TRBV5-6 and TRBJ2-7, with D possibly TRBD1 on 6 matching bases. Germline V gives CDR1 SGHDT, CDR2 YYEEEE. V dropped 0 bases and J dropped 4 bases, with 17 bases sitting between them. The CDR3 is made up of 16 amino acids. This CDR3 reads CASSLAVTGHLYEQYV. The CDR3 DNA follows: TGTGCCAGCAGCTTGGCCGTAACGGGACACCTATACGAGCAGTACGTC.

The chain recombines TRBV9 with TRBJ1-2; no firm D call. Per germline, CDR1 SGDLS and CDR2 YYNGEE. The CDR3 consists of 15 residues. Deletions cut 0 bases from V and 8 bases from J, with 17 bases between. CDR3: CASSVGWSGGGGYTF. In nucleotides, the CDR3 is TGTGCCAGCAGCGTAGGTTGGTCAGGCGGTGGCGGCTACACCTTC.

This clone occurred a few times. The rearrangement joins TRBV5-6 to TRBJ1-6; TRBD1 matches 7 bases. V gave up 7 bases and J gave up 4 bases; unmatched junction bases: 8. The CDR3 consists of 15 residues. Looked up from germline, CDR1 is SGHDT and CDR2 is YYEEEE. The CDR3 nucleotides are TGTGCCAGCGGAGAACAGGGGTTTTATAATTCACCCCTCCACTTT. It specifies CASGEQGFYNSPLHF.